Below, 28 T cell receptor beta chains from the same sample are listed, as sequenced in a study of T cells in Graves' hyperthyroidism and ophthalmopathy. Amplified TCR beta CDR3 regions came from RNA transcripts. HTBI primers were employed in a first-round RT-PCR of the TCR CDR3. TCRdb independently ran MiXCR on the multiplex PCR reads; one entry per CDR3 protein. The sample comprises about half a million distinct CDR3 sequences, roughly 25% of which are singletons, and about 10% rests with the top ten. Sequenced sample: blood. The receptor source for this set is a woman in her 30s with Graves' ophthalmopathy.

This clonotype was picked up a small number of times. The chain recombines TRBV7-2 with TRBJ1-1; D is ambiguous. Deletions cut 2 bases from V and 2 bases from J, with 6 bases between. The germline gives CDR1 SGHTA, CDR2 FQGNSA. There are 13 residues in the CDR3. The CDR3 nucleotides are TGTGCCAGCAGCTTAATGAAAAACACTGAAGCTTTCTTT. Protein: CASSLMKNTEAFF.

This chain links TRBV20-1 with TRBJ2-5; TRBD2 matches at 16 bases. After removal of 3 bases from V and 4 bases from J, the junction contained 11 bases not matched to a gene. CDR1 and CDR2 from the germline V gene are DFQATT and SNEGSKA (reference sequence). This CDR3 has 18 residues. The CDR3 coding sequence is TGCAGTGCTAGCGGAACCGGGACTAGCGGGGGGGCTGGAGAGACCCAGTACTTC. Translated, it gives CSASGTGTSGGAGETQYF.

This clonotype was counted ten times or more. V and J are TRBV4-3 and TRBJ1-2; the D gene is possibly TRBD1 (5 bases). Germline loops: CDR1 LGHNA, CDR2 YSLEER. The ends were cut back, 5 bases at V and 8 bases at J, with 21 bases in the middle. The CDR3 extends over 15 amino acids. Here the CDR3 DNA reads TGCGCCAGCAGCTCCGTGTTAGGGGTAGTAAGCGGCTACACCTTC. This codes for CASSSVLGVVSGYTF.

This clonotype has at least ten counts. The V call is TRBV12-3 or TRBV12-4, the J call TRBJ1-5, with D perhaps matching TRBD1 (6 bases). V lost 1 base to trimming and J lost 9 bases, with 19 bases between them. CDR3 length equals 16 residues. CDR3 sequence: CASSLGPGQSERPQHF. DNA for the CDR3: TGTGCCAGCAGTTTAGGACCTGGACAGTCGGAGCGGCCCCAGCATTTT.

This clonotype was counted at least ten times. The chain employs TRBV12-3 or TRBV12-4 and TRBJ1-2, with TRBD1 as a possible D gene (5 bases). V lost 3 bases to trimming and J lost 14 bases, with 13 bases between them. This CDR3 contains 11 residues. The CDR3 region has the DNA TGTGCCAGCAGTTTCTCCCGGGACGTAACCTTC. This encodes CASSFSRDVTF.

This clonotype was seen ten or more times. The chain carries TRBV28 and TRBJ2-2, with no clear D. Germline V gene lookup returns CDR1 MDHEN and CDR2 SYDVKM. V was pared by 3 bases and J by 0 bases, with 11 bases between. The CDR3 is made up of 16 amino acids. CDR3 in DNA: TGTGCCAGCAGTTTCCCCGTAGAGGCGAACACCGGGGAGCTGTTTTTT. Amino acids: CASSFPVEANTGELFF.

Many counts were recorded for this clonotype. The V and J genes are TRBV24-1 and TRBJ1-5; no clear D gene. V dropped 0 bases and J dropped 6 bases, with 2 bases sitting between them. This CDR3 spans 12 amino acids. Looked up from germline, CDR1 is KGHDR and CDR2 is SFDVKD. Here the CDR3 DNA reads TGTGCCACCAGTGATTTGGGTCAGCCCCAGCATTTT. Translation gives CATSDLGQPQHF.

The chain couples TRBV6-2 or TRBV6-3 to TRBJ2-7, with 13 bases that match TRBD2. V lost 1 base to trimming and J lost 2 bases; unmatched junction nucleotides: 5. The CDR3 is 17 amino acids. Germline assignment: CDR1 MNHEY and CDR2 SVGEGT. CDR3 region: CASSYLLAGGTPYEQYF. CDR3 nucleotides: TGTGCCAGCAGTTACTTACTAGCGGGAGGGACCCCCTACGAGCAGTACTTC.

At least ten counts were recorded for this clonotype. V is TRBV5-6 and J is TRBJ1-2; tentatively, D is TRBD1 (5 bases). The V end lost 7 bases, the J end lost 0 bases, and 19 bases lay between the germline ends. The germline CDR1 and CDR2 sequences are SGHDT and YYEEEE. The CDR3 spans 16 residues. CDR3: CASQPTGGVANYGYTF. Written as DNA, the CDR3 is TGTGCCAGCCAACCCACAGGAGGGGTGGCTAACTATGGCTACACCTTC.

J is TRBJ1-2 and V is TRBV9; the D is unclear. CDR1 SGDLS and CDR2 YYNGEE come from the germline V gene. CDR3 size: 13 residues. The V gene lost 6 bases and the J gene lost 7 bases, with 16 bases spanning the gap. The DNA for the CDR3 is TGTGCCAGCAACGCGGAGGGAGGTGCTGGCTACACCTTC. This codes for CASNAEGGAGYTF.

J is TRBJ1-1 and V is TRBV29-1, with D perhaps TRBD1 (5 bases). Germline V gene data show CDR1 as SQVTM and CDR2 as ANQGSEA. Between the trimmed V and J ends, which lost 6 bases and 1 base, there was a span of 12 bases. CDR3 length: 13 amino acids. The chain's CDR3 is CSVPGLRNTEAFF. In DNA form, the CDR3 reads TGCAGCGTGCCGGGACTCCGGAACACTGAAGCTTTCTTT.

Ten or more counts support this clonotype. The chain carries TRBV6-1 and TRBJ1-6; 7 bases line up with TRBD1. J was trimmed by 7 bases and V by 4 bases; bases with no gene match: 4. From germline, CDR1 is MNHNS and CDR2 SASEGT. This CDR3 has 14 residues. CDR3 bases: TGTGCCAGCAGTGGCACCAGGGGGAATTCACCCCTCCACTTT. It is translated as CASSGTRGNSPLHF.

For the CDR3, the DNA is TGTGCCAGCAGCCCGGGACTAGCGGGAGTTGCCACCGGGGAGCTGTTTTTT. Its protein product is CASSPGLAGVATGELFF. The genes are TRBV12-3 or TRBV12-4 and TRBJ2-2; TRBD2 agrees at 14 bases. J lost 4 bases, V lost 6 bases, and 7 bases had no gene match. The CDR3 contains 17 residues.

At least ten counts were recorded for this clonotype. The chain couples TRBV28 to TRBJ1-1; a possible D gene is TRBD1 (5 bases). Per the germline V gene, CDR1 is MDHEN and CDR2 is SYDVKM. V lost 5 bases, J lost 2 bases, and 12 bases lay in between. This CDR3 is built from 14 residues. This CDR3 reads CASSTPQDNTEAFF. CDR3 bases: TGTGCCAGCAGTACCCCACAGGATAACACTGAAGCTTTCTTT.

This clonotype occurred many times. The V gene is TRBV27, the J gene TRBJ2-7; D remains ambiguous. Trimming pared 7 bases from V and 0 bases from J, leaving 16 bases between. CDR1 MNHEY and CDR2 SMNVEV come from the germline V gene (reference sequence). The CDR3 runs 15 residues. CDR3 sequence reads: CASTKDSPGSYEQYF. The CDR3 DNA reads TGTGCCAGCACCAAAGACTCTCCCGGCTCCTACGAGCAGTACTTC.

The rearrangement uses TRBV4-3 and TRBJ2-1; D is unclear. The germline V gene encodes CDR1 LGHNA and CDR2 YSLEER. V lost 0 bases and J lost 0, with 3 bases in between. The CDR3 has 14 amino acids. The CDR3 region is CASSQDPSYNEQFF. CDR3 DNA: TGCGCCAGCAGCCAAGATCCCTCCTACAATGAGCAGTTCTTC.

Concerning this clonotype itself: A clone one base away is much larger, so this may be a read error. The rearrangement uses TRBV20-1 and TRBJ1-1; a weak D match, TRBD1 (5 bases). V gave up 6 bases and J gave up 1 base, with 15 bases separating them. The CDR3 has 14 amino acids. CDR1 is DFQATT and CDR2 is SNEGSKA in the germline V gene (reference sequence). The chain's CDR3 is CSAMDILKNTEAFF. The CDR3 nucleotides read TGCAGTGCAATGGACATACTTAAGAACACTGAAGCTTTCTTT.

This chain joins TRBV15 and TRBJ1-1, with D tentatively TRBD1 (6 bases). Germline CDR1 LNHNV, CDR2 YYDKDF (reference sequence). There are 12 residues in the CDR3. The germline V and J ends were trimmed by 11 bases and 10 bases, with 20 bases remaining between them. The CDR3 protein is CAPGTFFGGAFF. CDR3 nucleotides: TGTGCCCCTGGGACATTCTTCGGTGGAGCTTTCTTT. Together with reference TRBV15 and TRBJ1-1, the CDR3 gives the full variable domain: DAMVIQNPRYQVTQFGKPVTLSCSQTLNHNVMYWYQQKSSQAPKLLFHYYDKDFNNEADTPDNFQSRRPNTSFCFLDIRSPGLGDTAMYLCAPGTFFGGAFFGQGTRLTVV.

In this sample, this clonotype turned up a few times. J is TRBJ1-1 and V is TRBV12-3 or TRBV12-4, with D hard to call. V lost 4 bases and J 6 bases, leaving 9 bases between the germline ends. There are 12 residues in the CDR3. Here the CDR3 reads CASSWAISEAFF. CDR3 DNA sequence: TGTGCCAGCAGTTGGGCGATCTCTGAAGCTTTCTTT.

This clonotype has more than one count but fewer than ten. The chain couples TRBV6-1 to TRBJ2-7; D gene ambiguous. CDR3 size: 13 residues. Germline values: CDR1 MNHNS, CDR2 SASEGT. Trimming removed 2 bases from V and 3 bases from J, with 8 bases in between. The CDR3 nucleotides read TGTGCCAGCAGTGAATCGTGGGACTACGAGCAGTACTTC. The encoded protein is CASSESWDYEQYF.

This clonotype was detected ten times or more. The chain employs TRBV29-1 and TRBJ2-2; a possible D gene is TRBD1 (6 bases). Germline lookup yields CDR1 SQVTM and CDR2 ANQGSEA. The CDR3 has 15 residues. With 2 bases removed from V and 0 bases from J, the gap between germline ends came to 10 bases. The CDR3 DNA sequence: TGCAGCGTTGAACGACAGGACTCGAACACCGGGGAGCTGTTTTTT. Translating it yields CSVERQDSNTGELFF.

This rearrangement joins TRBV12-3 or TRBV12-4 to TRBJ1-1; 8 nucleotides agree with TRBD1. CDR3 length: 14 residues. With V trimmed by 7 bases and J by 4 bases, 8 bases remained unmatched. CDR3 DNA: TGTGCCAGCACCCCCCTGACAGGGGTCACTGAAGCTTTCTTT. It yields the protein CASTPLTGVTEAFF.

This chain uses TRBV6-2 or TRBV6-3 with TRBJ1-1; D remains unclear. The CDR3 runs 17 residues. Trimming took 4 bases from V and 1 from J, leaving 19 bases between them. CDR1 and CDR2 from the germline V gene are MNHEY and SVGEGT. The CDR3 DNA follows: TGTGCCAGCAGTTTAACCCGCAATGCAGTTTCGAACACTGAAGCTTTCTTT. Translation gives CASSLTRNAVSNTEAFF.

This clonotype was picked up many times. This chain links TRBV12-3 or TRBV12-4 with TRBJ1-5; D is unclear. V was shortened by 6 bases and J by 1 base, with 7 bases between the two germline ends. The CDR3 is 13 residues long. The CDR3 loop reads CASREDSNQPQHF. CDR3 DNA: TGTGCCAGCAGGGAGGACAGCAATCAGCCCCAGCATTTT.

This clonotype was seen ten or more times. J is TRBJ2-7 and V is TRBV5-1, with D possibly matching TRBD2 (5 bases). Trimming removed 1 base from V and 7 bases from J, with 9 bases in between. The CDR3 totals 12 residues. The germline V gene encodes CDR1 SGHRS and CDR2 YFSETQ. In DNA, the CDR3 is TGCGCCAGCAGCTTGCGAGGGAGAGAGCAGTACTTC. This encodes CASSLRGREQYF.

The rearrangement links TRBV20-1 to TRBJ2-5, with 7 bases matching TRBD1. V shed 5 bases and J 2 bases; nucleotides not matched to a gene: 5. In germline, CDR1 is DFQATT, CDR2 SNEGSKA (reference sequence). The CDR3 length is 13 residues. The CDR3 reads CSALRGFQETQYF. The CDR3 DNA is TGCAGTGCTCTCAGGGGGTTTCAAGAGACCCAGTACTTC.

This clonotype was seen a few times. The CDR3 DNA follows: TGTGCCAGCAGCCAAGATATGCACCCCTACGAGCAGTACTTC. It encodes CASSQDMHPYEQYF. The chain uses TRBV14 and TRBJ2-7; unclear D gene. Germline assignment: CDR1 SGHDN and CDR2 FVKESK. The CDR3 totals 14 residues. V dropped 0 bases and J dropped 2 bases, with 8 bases sitting between them. Using reference TRBV14 and TRBJ2-7 for the parts outside the CDR3, the full variable domain is EAGVTQFPSHSVIEKGQTVTLRCDPISGHDNLYWYRRVMGKEIKFLLHFVKESKQDESGMPNNRFLAERTGGTYSTLKVQPAELEDSGVYFCASSQDMHPYEQYFGPGTRLTVT.

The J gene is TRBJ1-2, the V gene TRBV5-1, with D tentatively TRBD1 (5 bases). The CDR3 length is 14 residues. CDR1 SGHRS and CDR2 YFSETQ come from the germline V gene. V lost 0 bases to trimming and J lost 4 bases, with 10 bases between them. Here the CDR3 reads CASSLDWGPYGYTF. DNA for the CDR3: TGCGCCAGCAGCTTGGATTGGGGACCCTATGGCTACACCTTC.